The 21 T cell receptor beta chains below were found in one sample sequenced in a study of cytomegalovirus exposure and HLA in healthy donors. Use of 60 Vbeta and 13 Jbeta primers characterized the PCR. TCRdb's copy holds only in-frame clones and misses some; the assay was immunoSEQ multiplex PCR. The sample has about 130,000 clones, more than 70% seen once. Sequencing used PBMCs. The source is a male donor in good health and CMV-seronegative.

The chain couples TRBV6-5 to TRBJ1-1; D possibly corresponds to TRBD1 (6 bases). The CDR3 is 13 residues long. Germline V gene lookup returns CDR1 MNHEY and CDR2 SVGAGI. The V end was cut by 6 bases, the J end by 3 bases, with 11 bases between. CDR3 in DNA: TGTGCCAGCAGCCACAGGGCGTACACTGAAGCTTTCTTT. It is translated as CASSHRAYTEAFF.

This clone turned up a few times. This chain uses TRBV7-2 with TRBJ2-7, with 7 bases lining up with TRBD1. The J segment lost 3 bases and the V segment lost 2 bases, leaving 10 bases of the junction unmatched. The CDR3 extends over 16 amino acids. CDR1 is SGHTA and CDR2 is FQGNSA in the germline V gene. CDR3 DNA sequence: TGTGCCAGCAGCTTATCGGTCCGGGACAGCCGCTACGAGCAGTACTTC. Encoded protein: CASSLSVRDSRYEQYF.

The CDR3 sequence is CASSLFQGSYNEQFF. The CDR3 region has the DNA TGTGCCAGCAGCTTATTCCAGGGCTCCTACAATGAGCAGTTCTTC. The gene calls are TRBV7-6 and TRBJ2-1, with a tentative D call TRBD1 (5 bases). The V gene's germline CDR1 is SGHVS and CDR2 FNYEAQ. There are 15 residues in the CDR3. The V gene lost 2 bases and the J gene lost 0 bases, with 8 bases spanning the gap.

This clone turned up a few times. This rearrangement joins TRBV6-6 to TRBJ1-4; D possibly corresponds to TRBD1 (5 bases). CDR1 and CDR2 from the germline V gene are MNHNY and SVGAGI (reference sequence). Trimming removed 5 bases at V and 0 bases at J, with 10 bases between. The CDR3 spans 15 residues. CDR3 nucleotide sequence: TGTGCCAGCAGTAAAAGACAGTCAACTAATGAAAAACTGTTTTTT. Translation: CASSKRQSTNEKLFF.

The chain carries TRBV27 and TRBJ1-5, with D tentatively TRBD1 (6 bases). The CDR3 is 18 amino acids. V shed 0 bases and J shed 3 bases, with 18 bases lying between them. Germline V gene lookup returns CDR1 MNHEY and CDR2 SMNVEV (reference sequence). CDR3 DNA: TGTGCCAGCAGTTTATCCCCCCCGGAGCTGGGGGCCAATCAGCCCCAGCATTTT. Its protein product is CASSLSPPELGANQPQHF.

The CDR3 DNA is TGCGCCAGCAGTTGGACCGGGACAGGGCACTACAATGAGCAGTTCTTC. It encodes CASSWTGTGHYNEQFF. The V call is TRBV5-1, the J call TRBJ2-1; TRBD1 aligns across 9 bases. This CDR3 comprises 16 residues. Germline V gene lookup returns CDR1 SGHRS and CDR2 YFSETQ. V shed 5 bases, J shed 3 bases, and the junction held 9 bases outside the gene matches.

DNA of the CDR3: TGTGCCGGACGGACAGACCTCTCCTACGAGCAGTACTTC. This gives the protein CAGRTDLSYEQYF. The chain is built from TRBV6-1 and TRBJ2-7, with a possible D match to TRBD1 (6 bases). Per the germline V gene, CDR1 is MNHNS and CDR2 is SASEGT. This CDR3 contains 13 residues. V shed 11 bases and J shed 0 bases, with 14 bases lying between them.

The chain combines TRBV10-3 with TRBJ2-1; D perhaps matches TRBD1 (5 bases). The CDR3 spans 12 residues. The germline gives CDR1 ENHRY, CDR2 SYGVKD. The V and J ends lost 5 bases and 9 bases respectively, with 11 bases between them. The CDR3: CAISYQGSEQFF. DNA of the CDR3: TGTGCCATCAGTTACCAGGGTAGTGAGCAGTTCTTC.

This chain joins TRBV10-1 and TRBJ2-2; the match to TRBD1 covers 10 bases. CDR3 length: 14 amino acids. The germline gives CDR1 WNHNN, CDR2 SYGVQD (reference sequence). V shed 9 bases and J 5 bases; nucleotides not matched to a gene: 6. In DNA, the CDR3 is TGCGCCAGTCGACAGGGGGCCGGTACCGGGGAGCTGTTTTTT. Translating it yields CASRQGAGTGELFF.

This clone was picked up a small number of times. The V and J genes are TRBV25-1 and TRBJ2-3; 9 nucleotides align to TRBD1. The ends lost 5 bases at V and 6 bases at J; junction bases unmatched: 18. This CDR3 is 18 amino acids long. Germline loops: CDR1 MGHDK, CDR2 SYGVNS. This CDR3 reads CASSRETGTGKLGDTQYF. CDR3 nucleotide sequence: TGTGCCAGCAGTCGCGAGACTGGGACAGGGAAGCTCGGGGATACGCAGTATTTT.

V is TRBV6-5 and J is TRBJ1-6, with 12 positions matching TRBD1. The germline CDR1 and CDR2 sequences are MNHEY and SVGAGI. The CDR3 is made up of 15 amino acids. V was pared by 6 bases and J by 10 bases, with 7 bases of the junction left unmatched. CDR3 protein: CASSPRDRGRSPLHF. The CDR3 nucleotides read TGTGCCAGCAGCCCTCGGGACAGGGGGCGGTCACCCCTCCACTTT.

This chain joins TRBV5-1 and TRBJ2-6, with a tentative D call TRBD1 (6 bases). The ends were cut back, 4 bases at V and 1 base at J, with 21 bases in the middle. The CDR3 is made up of 19 amino acids. Germline V gene lookup returns CDR1 SGHRS and CDR2 YFSETQ. The CDR3 DNA reads as TGCGCCAGCAGCCTTTTGGGACCACAGGGTCTATCTGGGGCCAACGTCCTGACTTTC. The encoded protein is CASSLLGPQGLSGANVLTF.

This clone was seen just once. The rearrangement links TRBV9 to TRBJ2-7, with TRBD1 identical over 10 bases. Germline-derived CDR1 and CDR2 are SGDLS and YYNGEE. V gave up 0 bases and J gave up 4 bases; unmatched junction bases: 4. The CDR3 spans 15 residues. The DNA for the CDR3 is TGTGCCAGCAGCGTAGCCGGGACAGGGGCGTACGAGCAGTACTTC. Its translation is CASSVAGTGAYEQYF.

The rearrangement links TRBV11-2 to TRBJ1-1; D unresolved. This CDR3 has 13 amino acids. V lost 1 base and J 4 bases, leaving 7 bases between the germline ends. CDR1 SGHAT and CDR2 FQNNGV come from the germline V gene. The chain's CDR3 is CASSLGVATEAFF. Written as DNA, the CDR3 is TGTGCCAGCAGCTTAGGGGTAGCCACTGAAGCTTTCTTT.

The chain uses TRBV30 and TRBJ2-5, with D possibly TRBD2 on 5 matching bases. With 7 bases removed from V and 1 base from J, the gap between germline ends came to 16 bases. The CDR3 totals 14 residues. Germline CDR1 and CDR2: GTSNPN and SVGIG (reference sequence). CDR3 bases: TGTGCCTCTACGGGAACAGAAGGCCAAGAGACCCAGTACTTC. Protein product: CASTGTEGQETQYF.

The chain recombines TRBV11-3 with TRBJ1-1; a possible D gene is TRBD1 (5 bases). Trimming pared 1 base from V and 1 base from J, leaving 13 bases between. The CDR3 covers 16 residues. Germline assignment: CDR1 SGHNT and CDR2 YENEEA. The CDR3 protein is CASSLGGSVPNTEAFF. The CDR3 DNA follows: TGTGCCAGCAGCTTAGGGGGCAGCGTGCCGAACACTGAAGCTTTCTTT.

The rearrangement links TRBV19 to TRBJ1-5, with 7 bases that match TRBD1. The germline gives CDR1 LNHDA, CDR2 SQIVND (reference sequence). The CDR3 covers 17 residues. The J segment lost 1 base and the V segment lost 4 bases, leaving 10 bases of the junction unmatched. The CDR3 protein is CASSTLLTGISNQPQHF. CDR3 in DNA: TGTGCCAGTAGTACCCTTTTGACAGGGATCAGCAATCAGCCCCAGCATTTT. Complete variable domain (other parts from reference TRBV19 and TRBJ1-5): DGGITQSPKYLFRKEGQNVTLSCEQNLNHDAMYWYRQDPGQGLRLIYYSQIVNDFQKGDIAEGYSVSREKKESFPLTVTSAQKNPTAFYLCASSTLLTGISNQPQHFGDGTRLSIL.

The V gene is TRBV30, the J gene TRBJ2-3; TRBD2 matches at 9 bases. Germline CDR1 reads GTSNPN; CDR2 reads SVGIG (reference sequence). The junction had 7 bases not matched to a gene; V was cut back by 3 bases and J by 3 bases. This CDR3 is 15 amino acids long. The DNA for the CDR3 is TGTGCCTGGAGCGAAACTAGCGGGCCAACAGATACGCAGTATTTT. Translation gives CAWSETSGPTDTQYF.

The V and J genes are TRBV14 and TRBJ2-7, with 7 positions matching TRBD1. With 4 bases clipped from V and 4 bases from J, the junction kept 10 bases outside the gene matches. The germline gives CDR1 SGHDN, CDR2 FVKESK. This CDR3 spans 15 amino acids. The CDR3 region has the DNA TGTGCCAGCAGCCGCTCCGGGACAGCAACGTACGAGCAGTACTTC. Protein sequence: CASSRSGTATYEQYF.

This clone was seen a handful of times. The chain has TRBV9 and TRBJ1-4; D might be TRBD1 (5 bases). Germline V gene sequence: CDR1 SGDLS, CDR2 YYNGEE. V was pared by 4 bases and J by 10 bases, with 23 bases between. The CDR3 has 16 amino acids. CDR3 in DNA: TGTGCCAGCAGCCACTCCCCGACAGAGACTCGCGTAAAACTGTTTTTT. Protein: CASSHSPTETRVKLFF.

V gene TRBV7-3 combines with J gene TRBJ1-2; the match to TRBD1 covers 11 bases. The CDR3 is 16 amino acids. Germline V gene data show CDR1 as SGHTA and CDR2 as FQGTGA. The V and J ends lost 5 bases and 4 bases, in that order; junction bases with no gene match: 9. CDR3 bases: TGTGCCAGCAGCCAATCCTTCGGGACAGGGGGCTATGGCTACACCTTC. Its protein product is CASSQSFGTGGYGYTF.